The clone carrying this T cell receptor (beta chain) was counted between two and nine times. The antigen is not known. The record originates from a study of cytomegalovirus exposure and HLA in healthy donors. Study conclusions and caveats: Subsequent analysis found a tendency for first-cohort TCR clusters to co-occur within the 95 to 150 validation repertoires. It was confirmed in vitro that a few of the CMV-associated chains were specific for CMV antigens.

The data were produced by immunoSEQ multiplex PCR, yet TCRdb's version contains in-frame clones alone and is incomplete. The sample gives over 200,000 clones, 75% to 90% of which show up once; 4.5% to 7% is in the top ten. CDR3 length: 14 residues. Between the trimmed V and J ends, which lost 8 bases and 0 bases, there was a span of 16 bases. The germline V gene has CDR1 GTSNPN and CDR2 SVGIG (reference sequence). This TCR derives from a woman aged 18-29 years in good health and CMV-seronegative. Sequencing input: PBMCs. The chain combines TRBV30 with TRBJ1-1, with D possibly TRBD1 on 6 matching bases. In DNA form, the CDR3 reads TGTGCCCTGACAGGAGACCCCATGAACACTGAAGCTTTCTTT. It is translated as CALTGDPMNTEAFF.